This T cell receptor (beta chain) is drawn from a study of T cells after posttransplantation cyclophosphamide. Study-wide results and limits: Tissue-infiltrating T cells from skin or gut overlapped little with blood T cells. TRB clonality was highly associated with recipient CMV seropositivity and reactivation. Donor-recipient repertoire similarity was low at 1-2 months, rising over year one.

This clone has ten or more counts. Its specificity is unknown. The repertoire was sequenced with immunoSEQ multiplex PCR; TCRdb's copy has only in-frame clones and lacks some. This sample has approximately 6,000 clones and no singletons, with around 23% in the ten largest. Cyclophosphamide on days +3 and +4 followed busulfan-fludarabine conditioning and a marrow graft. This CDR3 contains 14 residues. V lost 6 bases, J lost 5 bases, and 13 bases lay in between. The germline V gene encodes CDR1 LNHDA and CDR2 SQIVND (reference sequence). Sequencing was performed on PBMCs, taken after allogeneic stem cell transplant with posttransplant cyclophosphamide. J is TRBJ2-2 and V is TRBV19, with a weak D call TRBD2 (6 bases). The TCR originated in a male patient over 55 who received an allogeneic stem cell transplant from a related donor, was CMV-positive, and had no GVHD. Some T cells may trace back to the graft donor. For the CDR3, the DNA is TGTGCCAGTAGCCCAGATCGGGAGACCGGGGAGCTGTTTTTT. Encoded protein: CASSPDRETGELFF. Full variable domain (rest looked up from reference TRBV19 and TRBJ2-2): DGGITQSPKYLFRKEGQNVTLSCEQNLNHDAMYWYRQDPGQGLRLIYYSQIVNDFQKGDIAEGYSVSREKKESFPLTVTSAQKNPTAFYLCASSPDRETGELFFGEGSRLTVL.